Sequencing of this T cell receptor beta chain was carried out in a study of blood T cell repertoires in COVID-19. Study context: The origin of the acute and convalescent COVID-19 samples was the United States, Italy and Spain. Sources were T cells, B-cell-depleted T cells, or PBMCs; the material itself was cDNA or gDNA.

Authors' processing steps: Estimates of nucleated cell counts were drawn from the amplification of reference gene primers. Sequencing was performed with immunoSEQ multiplex PCR; in TCRdb, only in-frame clones are kept and a portion is missing. That table gives V, J and clone size, and the DNA gave D and trimming. The sample consists of 150,000 to 160,000 clones, about 90% of them appearing once. CDR1 and CDR2 from the germline V gene are MDHEN and SYDVKM. The CDR3 contains 14 residues. V lost 6 bases to trimming and J lost 5 bases; unmatched junction nucleotides: 7. The sequence came from a man aged 50 to 59 with acute or convalescent COVID-19. The sample consisted of peripheral blood. The J gene is TRBJ1-3, the V gene TRBV28, with 7 positions matching TRBD1. The CDR3 DNA follows: TGTGCCAGCAGGAAAACAGGGGCTCGAAACACCATATATTTT. Translation gives CASRKTGARNTIYF. The full variable domain, rest sourced from reference TRBV28 and TRBJ1-3, is DVKVTQSSRYLVKRTGEKVFLECVQDMDHENMFWYRQDPGLGLRLIYFSYDVKMKEKGDIPEGYSVSREKKERFSLILESASTNQTSMYLCASRKTGARNTIYFGEGSWLTVV.